This T cell receptor beta chain was captured by sequencing in a study of blood T cell repertoires in COVID-19. In the authors' workflow: It was from reference gene primer amplification that nucleated cell counts were estimated. Libraries were prepared by immunoSEQ multiplex PCR; TCRdb keeps only in-frame clonotypes and omits some of them. V, J and clone size are taken as reported in that table, and D and trimming were inferred from the DNA itself. The table includes 150,000 to 180,000 clones, roughly 88% detected once. This receptor was taken from a man aged 55 to 69 with COVID-19, enrolled during active disease. Sequencing was done on a sample of peripheral blood.

CDR3 nucleotide sequence: TGTGCCAGCTCGGTCGGGACTAGAATAGACGAGCAGTACTTC. Its protein is CASSVGTRIDEQYF. This chain uses TRBV18 with TRBJ2-7, with 8 bases fitting TRBD2. V lost 6 bases to trimming and J lost 5 bases; unmatched junction nucleotides: 9. CDR3 length: 14 residues. Germline V lookup: CDR1 KGHSH, CDR2 LQKENI. The whole variable domain, remainder taken from reference TRBV18 and TRBJ2-7, is NAGVMQNPRHLVRRRGQEARLRCSPMKGHSHVYWYRQLPEEGLKFMVYLQKENIIDESGMPKERFSAEFPKEGPSILRIQQVVRGDSAAYFCASSVGTRIDEQYFGPGTRLTVT.